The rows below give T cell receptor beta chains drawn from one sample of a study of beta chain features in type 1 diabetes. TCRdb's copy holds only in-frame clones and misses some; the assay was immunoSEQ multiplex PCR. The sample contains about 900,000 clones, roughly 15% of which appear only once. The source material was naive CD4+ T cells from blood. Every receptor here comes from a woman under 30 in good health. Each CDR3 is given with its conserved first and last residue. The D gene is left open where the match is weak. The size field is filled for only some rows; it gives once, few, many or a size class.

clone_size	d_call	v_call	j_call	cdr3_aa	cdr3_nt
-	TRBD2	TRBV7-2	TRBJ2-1	CASSLRPLAGASNEQFF	TGTGCCAGCAGCTTACGGCCTCTAGCGGGAGCGAGTAATGAGCAGTTCTTC
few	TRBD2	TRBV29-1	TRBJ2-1	CSGGLAGAYNEQFF	TGCAGCGGCGGACTAGCGGGAGCCTACAATGAGCAGTTCTTC
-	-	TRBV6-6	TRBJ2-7	CASSLRQDVYEQYF	TGTGCCAGCAGTCTCCGACAGGACGTCTACGAGCAGTACTTC
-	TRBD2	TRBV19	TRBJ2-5	CATGARGRPLETQYF	TGTGCCACGGGGGCTCGCGGGAGGCCACTGGAGACCCAGTACTTC
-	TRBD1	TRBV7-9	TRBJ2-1	CASRDRGPYNEQFF	TGTGCCAGCAGAGACAGGGGGCCGTACAATGAGCAGTTCTTC
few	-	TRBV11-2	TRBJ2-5	CASSPSVRGQTQYF	TGTGCCAGCAGCCCCAGTGTCAGGGGACAGACCCAGTACTTC
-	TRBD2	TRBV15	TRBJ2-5	CATSSGRTSGSETQYF	TGTGCCACCAGCAGTGGAAGGACTAGCGGGAGCGAGACCCAGTACTTC
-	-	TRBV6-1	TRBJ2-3	CASSQPSTDTQYF	TGTGCCAGCAGCCAGCCTAGCACAGATACGCAGTATTTT
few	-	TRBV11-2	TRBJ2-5	CASSLAGMRETQYF	TGTGCCAGCAGCTTGGCAGGGATGCGAGAGACCCAGTACTTC
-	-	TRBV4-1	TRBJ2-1	CASSQSSSLRHNEQFF	TGCGCCAGCAGCCAAAGTAGCTCTCTTCGGCACAATGAGCAGTTCTTC
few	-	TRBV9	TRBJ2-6	CASSVYPNVLTF	TGTGCCAGCAGCGTATACCCCAACGTCCTGACTTTC
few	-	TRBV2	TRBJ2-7	CASSDLGQWGTVSYEQYF	TGTGCCAGCAGTGATCTGGGTCAATGGGGGACGGTGTCATACGAGCAGTACTTC
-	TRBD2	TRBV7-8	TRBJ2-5	CASSSRTSGRRETQYF	TGTGCCAGCAGCTCGCGGACTAGCGGGAGGCGAGAGACCCAGTACTTC
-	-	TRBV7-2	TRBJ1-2	CASSVRTANYGYTF	TGTGCCAGCAGCGTCAGGACAGCTAACTATGGCTACACCTTC